This TCR beta chain was sequenced during a study of T-cell reconstitution after alpha-beta-depleted transplantation in children. The CDR3 spans 14 residues. The V end lost 6 bases, the J end lost 4 bases, and 15 bases lay between the germline ends. Preparation of the TCRbeta library involved a method that used unique molecular identifiers. MiXCR was run by TCRdb on the PCR reads, yielding one entry per CDR3 protein. The sample holds more than 550,000 distinct CDR3 sequences, 10% to 13% seen once. The chain is built from TRBV12-3 or TRBV12-4 and TRBJ2-5, with a possible D match to TRBD2 (7 bases). This TCR came from a human donor who donated a stem cell graft to a child with acute myeloid leukemia. Sequenced material: PBMCs from the stem cell graft donor, taken from the stem cell graft. This chain's CDR3 is CASSPYGGRETQYF. The CDR3 DNA follows: TGTGCCAGCAGCCCATACGGGGGGCGAGAGACCCAGTACTTC.